This T cell receptor (beta chain) was documented in a study of blood T cell repertoires in COVID-19. About the research overall: Nucleic acid was either cDNA or gDNA, and it came from T cells, B-cell-depleted T cells, or PBMCs.

J lost 8 bases, V lost 5 bases, and 9 bases had no gene match. The CDR3 is made up of 14 amino acids. The germline V gene encodes CDR1 GTSNPN and CDR2 SVGIG (reference sequence). Participants spanned ages about 18 to 90 years and resided in some 22 US areas. TCRdb keeps only in-frame clones here, not all; method: immunoSEQ multiplex PCR. This repertoire shows roughly 200,000 clones, roughly 90% found once; its top ten account for 3.1%. Sequenced material: PBMCs or T cells enriched from blood (not recorded which). The chain links TRBV30 to TRBJ2-1, with 10 nucleotides matching TRBD2. The TCR was taken from a woman aged 45 to 65 in a cohort exposed to, infected with or recovered from COVID-19 (not recorded which). The CDR3 DNA sequence: TGTGCCTGGCATCAAGCGGGGGGGCGCGATGAGCAGTTCTTC. This codes for CAWHQAGGRDEQFF.